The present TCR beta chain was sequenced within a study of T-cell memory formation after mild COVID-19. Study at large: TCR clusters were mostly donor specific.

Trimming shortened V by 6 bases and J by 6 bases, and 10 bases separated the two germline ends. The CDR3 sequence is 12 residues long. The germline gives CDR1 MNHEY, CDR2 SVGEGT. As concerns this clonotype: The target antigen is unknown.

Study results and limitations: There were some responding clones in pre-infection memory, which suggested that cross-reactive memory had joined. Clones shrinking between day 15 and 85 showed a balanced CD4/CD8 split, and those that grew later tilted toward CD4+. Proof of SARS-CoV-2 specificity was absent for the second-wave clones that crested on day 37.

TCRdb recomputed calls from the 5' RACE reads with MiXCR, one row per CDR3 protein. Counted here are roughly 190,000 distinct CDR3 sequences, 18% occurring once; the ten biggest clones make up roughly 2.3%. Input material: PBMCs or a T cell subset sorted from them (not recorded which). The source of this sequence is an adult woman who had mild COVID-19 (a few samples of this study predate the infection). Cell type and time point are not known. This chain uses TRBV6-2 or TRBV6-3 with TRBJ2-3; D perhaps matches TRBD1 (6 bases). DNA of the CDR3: TGTGCCAGCAGGGACAGCTCGGATACGCAGTATTTT. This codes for CASRDSSDTQYF.